One and the same sample provided the 30 T cell receptor beta chains below, sequenced in a study of regulatory T cells in long-lasting Graves disease. With iRepertoire HTBI primers and Arm-PCR of CDR3 regions, TCR beta libraries were built. TCRdb fed the multiplex PCR reads into MiXCR, producing one record per CDR3 protein. This table holds approximately 350,000 distinct CDR3 sequences, 10% to 15% found once. Time point indicated: newly diagnosed GD, antithyroid drugs for less than 3 months. PBMC RNA served as the TCR library source. The sample was also reused in another study, on T cells in Graves' hyperthyroidism and ophthalmopathy.

The specimen was peripheral blood mononuclear cells (PBMCs), collected at new diagnosis, from a patient treated with antithyroid drugs. These receptors were taken from a young woman with Graves disease.

The table lists this clonotype with many counts. V usage is TRBV24-1 and J usage is TRBJ2-1, with 11 bases fitting TRBD2. The trim removed 9 bases at V and 4 bases at J, leaving 4 bases unmatched. CDR3 length equals 14 residues. CDR1 and CDR2 from the germline V gene are KGHDR and SFDVKD. This CDR3 is CATERTSGYNEQFF. In DNA, the CDR3 is TGTGCCACCGAGCGGACTAGCGGGTACAATGAGCAGTTCTTC.

For this clonotype: With a far larger clone one base away, a read error is the likely cause. The V gene is TRBV7-2, the J gene TRBJ2-1; D is ambiguous. The CDR3 runs to 16 residues. Germline CDR1 reads SGHTA; CDR2 reads FQGNSA. CDR3: CVSSLRAATSYNEQFF. CDR3 nucleotides: TGTGTCAGCAGCTTAAGGGCCGCGACGTCCTACAATGAGCAGTTCTTC.

This clonotype was recorded many times. The chain has TRBV20-1 and TRBJ2-4, with D unclear. The V end was cut by 5 bases, the J end by 1 base, with 12 bases between. CDR1 DFQATT and CDR2 SNEGSKA come from the germline V gene (reference sequence). The CDR3 runs to 14 residues. The CDR3 sequence: CSAALRWAKNIQYF. CDR3 nucleotide sequence: TGCAGTGCTGCCCTTCGGTGGGCCAAAAACATTCAGTACTTC.

This clonotype was seen more than once but under ten times. The V gene is TRBV12-3 or TRBV12-4, the J gene TRBJ1-3; D remains ambiguous. There are 12 residues in the CDR3. V gave up 5 bases and J gave up 3 bases, with 5 bases separating them. In DNA form, the CDR3 reads TGTGCCAGCAGTCCTTATGGAAACACCATATATTTT. Translating it yields CASSPYGNTIYF.

In this sample, this clonotype turned up many times. The rearrangement joins TRBV28 to TRBJ1-4, with D maybe TRBD1 (6 bases). The CDR3 sequence is 15 residues long. V lost 2 bases and J 8 bases, leaving 15 bases between the germline ends. Per the germline V gene, CDR1 is MDHEN and CDR2 is SYDVKM. Here the CDR3 DNA reads TGTGCCAGCAGTTTAGGGGGCTACGAGGGAGAAAAACTGTTTTTT. Its translation: CASSLGGYEGEKLFF.

At least ten counts were recorded for this clonotype. The chain employs TRBV7-2 and TRBJ1-4; D unresolved. This CDR3 region has 13 residues. V shed 1 base and J shed 7 bases, with 7 bases lying between them. Germline loops: CDR1 SGHTA, CDR2 FQGNSA. In DNA form, the CDR3 reads TGTGCCAGCAGCTTAGAGACACCTGAAAAACTGTTTTTT. It codes for CASSLETPEKLFF.

This chain uses TRBV24-1 with TRBJ2-7; D gene ambiguous. From germline, CDR1 is KGHDR and CDR2 SFDVKD. The CDR3 totals 12 residues. V lost 4 bases, J lost 7 bases, and 10 bases lay in between. The CDR3 nucleotides read TGTGCCACCAGTGAAGACTCTCTAGAGCAGTACTTC. Amino acid sequence: CATSEDSLEQYF.

To note about this clonotype: A far larger clone lies a single base away; this is likely a read error. This rearrangement joins TRBV11-2 to TRBJ2-2; D gene uncertain. This CDR3 has 13 amino acids. V lost 5 bases, J lost 1 base, and 5 bases lay in between. Germline CDR1 reads SGHAT; CDR2 reads FQNNGV. The CDR3 DNA follows: TGTGCCAGCAGCCACAGGAACACCGGGGAGCTGTTTTTT. Translated: CASSHRNTGELFF.

The chain links TRBV20-1 to TRBJ2-3; the match to TRBD2 covers 7 bases. This CDR3 is 19 amino acids long. CDR1 DFQATT and CDR2 SNEGSKA come from the germline V gene (reference sequence). V lost 1 base to trimming and J lost 2 bases; unmatched junction nucleotides: 18. CDR3 loop: CSARALAGLEGPYTDTQYF. CDR3 DNA sequence: TGCAGTGCTAGAGCGTTGGCTGGACTAGAGGGGCCCTACACAGATACGCAGTATTTT.

This clonotype was seen many times. The chain links TRBV20-1 to TRBJ2-7; D uncertain. V shed 4 bases and J shed 1 base, with 8 bases lying between them. Germline V CDR1 and CDR2: DFQATT, SNEGSKA (reference sequence). This CDR3 region has 12 residues. CDR3 sequence: CSATTDSYEQYV. The CDR3 DNA is TGCAGTGCTACGACTGATTCCTACGAGCAGTACGTC.

The genes are TRBV24-1 and TRBJ2-5, with a tentative D call TRBD1 (6 bases). CDR1 KGHDR and CDR2 SFDVKD come from the germline V gene. V lost 1 base and J 1 base, leaving 9 bases between the germline ends. The CDR3 has 15 residues. The CDR3 coding sequence is TGTGCCACCAGTGATTTCAGGGGCGTCCAAGAGACCCAGTACTTC. Translated: CATSDFRGVQETQYF.

This clonotype was seen only a few times. This chain joins TRBV9 and TRBJ2-1; a possible D gene is TRBD1 (5 bases). V lost 4 bases, J lost 3 bases, and 14 bases lay in between. The CDR3 runs 15 residues. The germline V gene encodes CDR1 SGDLS and CDR2 YYNGEE. The DNA for the CDR3 is TGTGCCAGCAGCTTAGGGGCGCCGAACTACAATGAGCAGTTCTTC. Amino acid sequence: CASSLGAPNYNEQFF.

Many counts were recorded for this clonotype. This CDR3 reads CASTLGLAGFNEQFF. In nucleotides, the CDR3 is TGTGCCAGCACCTTAGGGCTAGCGGGATTCAATGAGCAGTTCTTC. The chain uses TRBV28 and TRBJ2-1, with TRBD2 identical over 9 bases. Losses at the gene ends were 7 bases for V and 6 bases for J; bases not matched to a gene: 10. The CDR3 loop spans 15 amino acids. CDR1 and CDR2 from the germline V gene are MDHEN and SYDVKM.

In its sample, this clonotype was seen many times. The CDR3 loop reads CASSYFRENTEAFF. The CDR3 DNA reads as TGTGCCAGCAGTTACTTTCGGGAGAACACTGAAGCTTTCTTT. The rearrangement links TRBV6-2 or TRBV6-3 to TRBJ1-1; D is uncertain. This CDR3 is built from 14 residues. With 1 base removed from V and 1 base from J, the gap between germline ends came to 7 bases. Looked up from germline, CDR1 is MNHEY and CDR2 is SVGEGT.

At least ten counts were recorded for this clonotype. The V call is TRBV7-2, the J call TRBJ2-1; 9 nucleotides match TRBD1. The germline gives CDR1 SGHTA, CDR2 FQGNSA. The V segment lost 1 base and the J segment 5 bases; nucleotides outside the gene matches: 3. The CDR3 extends over 15 amino acids. For the CDR3, the DNA is TGTGCCAGCAGCTTAGGGGACAGGGTAGACAATGAGCAGTTCTTC. Its protein is CASSLGDRVDNEQFF.

This clonotype was counted a few times. V usage is TRBV4-1 and J usage is TRBJ2-5; 9 positions agree with TRBD1. With V trimmed by 0 bases and J by 2 bases, 4 bases remained unmatched. The V gene's germline CDR1 is MGHRA and CDR2 YSYEKL. This CDR3 has 16 residues. The CDR3: CASSQDGTGLQETQYF. CDR3 bases: TGCGCCAGCAGCCAAGATGGGACAGGGCTACAAGAGACCCAGTACTTC.

The V call is TRBV20-1, the J call TRBJ1-6, with D perhaps TRBD1 (5 bases). The CDR3 runs to 14 residues. The V and J ends lost 6 bases and 5 bases respectively, with 14 bases between them. Per germline, CDR1 DFQATT and CDR2 SNEGSKA (reference sequence). CDR3 region: CSARDPAHNSPLHF. CDR3 nucleotide sequence: TGCAGTGCAAGGGACCCTGCGCATAATTCACCCCTCCACTTT.

This clonotype was seen many times. This chain links TRBV18 with TRBJ2-2; D is ambiguous. Germline CDR1 reads KGHSH; CDR2 reads LQKENI. With 3 bases removed from V and 1 base from J, the gap between germline ends came to 6 bases. The length of the CDR3 is 14 residues. Written as DNA, the CDR3 is TGTGCCAGCTCACCCTCAGGGAACACCGGGGAGCTGTTTTTT. It specifies CASSPSGNTGELFF.

This clonotype turned up a few times. The V and J genes are TRBV6-2 or TRBV6-3 and TRBJ1-1; TRBD1 is a possible D gene (5 bases). The germline V and J ends were trimmed by 2 bases and 0 bases, with 13 bases remaining between them. CDR3 size: 16 residues. Germline assignment: CDR1 MNHEY and CDR2 SVGEGT. In nucleotides, the CDR3 is TGTGCCAGCAGTTACGTAGCCGGGGGGATGAACACTGAAGCTTTCTTT. This codes for CASSYVAGGMNTEAFF.

This rearrangement joins TRBV24-1 to TRBJ2-2, with TRBD2 matching 11 bases. From germline, CDR1 is KGHDR and CDR2 SFDVKD. The trim removed 3 bases at V and 5 bases at J, leaving 4 bases unmatched. CDR3 length: 16 amino acids. CDR3 region: CATSDTSGSGTGELFF. In nucleotides, the CDR3 is TGTGCCACCAGTGATACTAGCGGGAGCGGGACCGGGGAGCTGTTTTTT.

Many counts were recorded for this clonotype. The gene calls are TRBV6-1 and TRBJ2-1; 10 nucleotides match TRBD1. V lost 9 bases, J lost 6 bases, and 2 bases stayed unmatched. The germline V gene encodes CDR1 MNHNS and CDR2 SASEGT. The CDR3 sequence is 12 residues long. CDR3 in DNA: TGTGCCAGTAGGACAGGGGGCAATGAGCAGTTCTTC. This codes for CASRTGGNEQFF.

In its sample, this clonotype was seen many times. The rearrangement joins TRBV24-1 to TRBJ1-2; weak D call: TRBD1 (5 bases). Trimming cost V 3 bases and J 1 base, with 11 bases left between them. Germline V lookup: CDR1 KGHDR, CDR2 SFDVKD. This CDR3 region has 15 residues. Written as DNA, the CDR3 is TGTGCCACCAGTGATGGGACTCCTTTTAACTATGGCTACACCTTC. Protein sequence: CATSDGTPFNYGYTF.

This clonotype has ten or more counts. The V gene is TRBV6-1, the J gene TRBJ1-4, with unresolved D. The germline V and J ends were trimmed by 5 bases and 0 bases, with 7 bases remaining between them. Germline V gene lookup returns CDR1 MNHNS and CDR2 SASEGT. The CDR3 is 14 amino acids. The CDR3, as DNA: TGTGCCAGCAGTCGCGAAACAACTAATGAAAAACTGTTTTTT. As protein: CASSRETTNEKLFF.

This clonotype was seen repeatedly, ten times or more. The chain couples TRBV7-2 to TRBJ2-1; no clear D gene. Germline lookup yields CDR1 SGHTA and CDR2 FQGNSA. The V gene lost 5 bases and the J gene lost 4 bases, with 12 bases spanning the gap. The CDR3 length is 14 residues. CDR3 amino acids: CASSRLTQYNEQFF. DNA of the CDR3: TGTGCCAGCAGCCGCTTAACGCAATACAATGAGCAGTTCTTC.

This clonotype came up many times. The J gene is TRBJ1-5, the V gene TRBV20-1; TRBD1 matches 8 bases. The CDR3 is 16 residues long. J was trimmed by 3 bases and V by 6 bases; bases with no gene match: 13. CDR1 and CDR2 from the germline V gene are DFQATT and SNEGSKA (reference sequence). The CDR3 bases are TGCAGTGCCGTAGACTTGGACAGGGAGGTCAATCAGCCCCAGCATTTT. This gives the protein CSAVDLDREVNQPQHF.

This clonotype was seen only a few times. The chain employs TRBV13 and TRBJ2-1; D may be TRBD2 (5 bases). CDR3 length: 16 residues. Germline CDR1 PRHDT, CDR2 FYEKMQ (reference sequence). Trimming pared 2 bases from V and 5 bases from J, leaving 16 bases between. CDR3 in amino acids: CASSLSWPAGDNEQFF. CDR3 DNA sequence: TGTGCCAGCAGCTTATCCTGGCCTGCGGGCGACAATGAGCAGTTCTTC.

The CDR3 sequence: CASSLDRGGDNEQFF. The CDR3 nucleotides are TGCGCCAGCAGCTTGGACCGGGGAGGGGACAATGAGCAGTTCTTC. J is TRBJ2-1 and V is TRBV5-1, with 7 bases that match TRBD2. The germline V gene has CDR1 SGHRS and CDR2 YFSETQ. There are 15 residues in the CDR3. Unmatched junction bases numbered 5, after V lost 0 bases and J lost 5 bases.

Ten or more counts support this clonotype. The chain employs TRBV30 and TRBJ2-3; D possibly corresponds to TRBD1 (6 bases). V was cut by 2 bases and J by 2 bases, with 17 bases left in between. The CDR3 is 16 amino acids. Germline V gives CDR1 GTSNPN, CDR2 SVGIG (reference sequence). CDR3 DNA: TGTGCCTGGAGTTTGGTAGGGACACTCGTCACAGATACGCAGTATTTT. Encoded protein: CAWSLVGTLVTDTQYF.

This clonotype occurred many times. Written as DNA, the CDR3 is TGTGCCAGCAGTTTAATTTGGGGGACAGCATACAATGAGCAGTTCTTC. This gives the protein CASSLIWGTAYNEQFF. The V gene is TRBV12-3 or TRBV12-4, the J gene TRBJ2-1; 7 bases align to TRBD1. The CDR3 is made up of 16 amino acids. V was pared by 2 bases and J by 4 bases, with 8 bases of the junction left unmatched.

The chain recombines TRBV28 with TRBJ2-1; 10 bases match TRBD2. The CDR3 contains 13 residues. V was clipped by 10 bases and J by 4 bases; unmatched bases: 4. From germline, CDR1 is MDHEN and CDR2 SYDVKM. CDR3 amino acids: CATLTSGYNEQFF. CDR3 DNA: TGTGCCACCTTGACTAGCGGGTACAATGAGCAGTTCTTC.